One sample yielded the 28 T cell receptor beta chains listed below, sequenced in a study of T cells after yellow fever vaccination. A single record per CDR3 protein comes from TCRdb applying MiXCR to the 5' RACE reads. The top ten clones hold roughly 17% of a sample with under 700,000 distinct CDR3 sequences, about a sixth of them seen once. The sample consisted of PBMCs, taken 4 to 5 days after the first yellow fever vaccination. The receptors derive from a man aged 18 to 29 who received the YFV17D yellow fever vaccine.

This clonotype was picked up a small number of times. The chain uses TRBV5-1 and TRBJ2-2, with 11 bases matching TRBD1. This CDR3 has 16 amino acids. The ends lost 0 bases at V and 5 bases at J; junction bases unmatched: 3. Germline V gene sequence: CDR1 SGHRS, CDR2 YFSETQ. CDR3 protein: CASSLAGQGATGELFF. Written as DNA, the CDR3 is TGCGCCAGCAGCTTGGCAGGACAGGGGGCAACCGGGGAGCTGTTTTTT.

This clonotype was counted only a few times. This sequence joins TRBV6-6 and TRBJ2-2; TRBD1 is a possible D gene (6 bases). Germline V CDR1 and CDR2: MNHNY, SVGAGI (reference sequence). The CDR3 has 13 amino acids. V was clipped by 6 bases and J by 7 bases, with 12 bases between them. CDR3 sequence reads: CASRPQGFGELFF. Written as DNA, the CDR3 is TGTGCCAGCAGACCTCAGGGGTTCGGGGAGCTGTTTTTT.

V and J are TRBV5-1 and TRBJ2-7; 8 bases agree with TRBD2. Germline V CDR1 and CDR2: SGHRS, YFSETQ. The CDR3 is 15 residues long. V was clipped by 4 bases and J by 0 bases; unmatched bases: 6. CDR3 loop: CASSPGGDPSYEQYF. The CDR3 DNA follows: TGCGCCAGCAGCCCGGGAGGGGATCCCTCCTACGAGCAGTACTTC.

The chain employs TRBV5-1 and TRBJ2-7, with D uncertain. Trimming shortened V by 2 bases and J by 3 bases, and 0 bases separated the two germline ends. Germline loops: CDR1 SGHRS, CDR2 YFSETQ. The CDR3 is 10 residues long. CDR3 in amino acids: CASSFYEQYV. In DNA form, the CDR3 reads TGCGCCAGCAGCTTCTACGAGCAGTACGTC.

This clonotype has at least ten counts. The chain couples TRBV5-1 to TRBJ1-6; unclear D gene. CDR3 length equals 16 residues. CDR1 SGHRS and CDR2 YFSETQ come from the germline V gene. The V end lost 4 bases, the J end lost 9 bases, and 20 bases lay between the germline ends. CDR3 bases: TGCGCCAGCAGCGAGAGTATCGAGGTCTCTAGTTCACCCCTCCACTTT. This translates into CASSESIEVSSSPLHF.

This clonotype was recorded a few times. This sequence joins TRBV6-1 and TRBJ2-5, with TRBD2 identical over 12 bases. The CDR3 is 15 residues long. Germline loops: CDR1 MNHNS, CDR2 SASEGT. The V gene end was trimmed by 8 bases and the J gene end by 6 bases; junction bases not matched to a gene: 10. The CDR3, as DNA: TGTGCCAGCTGGCCCTCCGGGACTAGCGGGCAGACCCAGTACTTC. Its protein is CASWPSGTSGQTQYF.

The V gene is TRBV14, the J gene TRBJ1-5; tentative D call: TRBD1 (5 bases). Deletions cut 1 base from V and 6 bases from J, with 16 bases between. The CDR3 extends over 16 amino acids. Germline assignment: CDR1 SGHDN and CDR2 FVKESK. The DNA of the CDR3 is TGTGCCAGCAGCCAAGTCCAGGGTCGAATGGCTCAGCCCCAGCATTTT. Amino acid sequence: CASSQVQGRMAQPQHF. Full variable domain (outside the CDR3, taken from reference TRBV14 and TRBJ1-5): EAGVTQFPSHSVIEKGQTVTLRCDPISGHDNLYWYRRVMGKEIKFLLHFVKESKQDESGMPNNRFLAERTGGTYSTLKVQPAELEDSGVYFCASSQVQGRMAQPQHFGDGTRLSIL.

The genes are TRBV20-1 and TRBJ1-5; the D gene is possibly TRBD1 (6 bases). The CDR3 has 12 residues. The V gene lost 4 bases and the J gene lost 7 bases, with 11 bases spanning the gap. CDR1 is DFQATT, CDR2 SNEGSKA, per germline (reference sequence). CDR3 region: CSAIGGGQPQHF. For the CDR3, the DNA is TGCAGTGCTATCGGGGGCGGGCAGCCCCAGCATTTT.

The genes are TRBV19 and TRBJ1-5; D remains unclear. V was clipped by 5 bases and J by 1 base, with 12 bases between them. CDR1 is LNHDA, CDR2 SQIVND, per germline (reference sequence). The CDR3 loop spans 15 amino acids. This CDR3 is CASSFLGLSNQPQHF. Written as DNA, the CDR3 is TGTGCCAGTAGTTTCTTAGGATTAAGCAATCAGCCCCAGCATTTT.

This clonotype was recorded a few times. V and J are TRBV6-2 or TRBV6-3 and TRBJ2-2; D possibly matches TRBD1 or TRBD2 (5 bases each). V was clipped by 6 bases and J by 3 bases, with 14 bases between them. The CDR3 sequence is 15 residues long. Germline values: CDR1 MNHEY, CDR2 SVGEGT. CDR3 sequence: CASREPGTDTGELFF. The CDR3 coding sequence is TGTGCCAGCAGAGAGCCCGGGACGGACACCGGGGAGCTGTTTTTT.

V is TRBV4-1 and J is TRBJ2-4; 15 nucleotides align to TRBD2. The J segment lost 8 bases and the V segment lost 3 bases, leaving 5 bases of the junction unmatched. This CDR3 is 16 amino acids long. Germline CDR1 is MGHRA and CDR2 is YSYEKL. The CDR3 reads CASSQERTSGGDIQYF. The CDR3 bases are TGCGCCAGCAGCCAGGAACGGACTAGCGGGGGGGACATTCAGTACTTC.

The genes are TRBV7-2 and TRBJ1-4, with TRBD1 matching over 7 bases. V dropped 1 base and J dropped 14; count of bases not matched to a gene: 4. CDR3 length: 12 amino acids. Germline V gene sequence: CDR1 SGHTA, CDR2 FQGNSA. The CDR3 reads CASSLDRGVLFF. The CDR3 DNA reads TGTGCCAGCAGCTTAGACAGGGGTGTGCTGTTTTTT. The whole variable domain, remainder taken from reference TRBV7-2 and TRBJ1-4, is GAGVSQSPSNKVTEKGKDVELRCDPISGHTALYWYRQSLGQGLEFLIYFQGNSAPDKSGLPSDRFSAERTGGSVSTLTIQRTQQEDSAVYLCASSLDRGVLFFGSGTQLSVL.

Notes on this clonotype: This may be a read error, as it is one base from a much larger clone. V is TRBV6-6 and J is TRBJ2-7; 7 nucleotides match TRBD1. The CDR3 runs to 12 residues. Unmatched junction bases numbered 2, after V lost 6 bases and J lost 3 bases. Germline-derived CDR1 and CDR2 are MNHNY and SVGAGI (reference sequence). Here the CDR3 reads CASRWDSYEQYF. The CDR3 nucleotides read TGTGCCAGCAGATGGGACAGCTACGAGCAGTACTTC.

This clonotype was counted a few times. The V gene is TRBV7-2, the J gene TRBJ1-3; unclear D gene. The germline V gene has CDR1 SGHTA and CDR2 FQGNSA. The V end lost 6 bases, the J end lost 0 bases, and 12 bases lay between the germline ends. This CDR3 region has 15 residues. In DNA form, the CDR3 reads TGTGCCAGCAGGCCAGACGGGAACTCTGGAAACACCATATATTTT. It encodes CASRPDGNSGNTIYF.

This clonotype was seen repeatedly, ten times or more. V gene TRBV6-1 combines with J gene TRBJ2-2; 7 bases match TRBD2. Germline V gene lookup returns CDR1 MNHNS and CDR2 SASEGT. The CDR3 covers 15 residues. Unmatched junction bases numbered 4, after V lost 6 bases and J lost 0 bases. CDR3 in amino acids: CASSPAGANTGELFF. As DNA, the CDR3 is TGTGCCAGCAGCCCCGCGGGGGCGAACACCGGGGAGCTGTTTTTT.

CDR3 sequence: CASSLGGGVYNEQFF. Here the CDR3 DNA reads TGTGCCAGCAGTTTAGGAGGGGGGGTCTACAATGAGCAGTTCTTC. This rearrangement joins TRBV12-3 or TRBV12-4 to TRBJ2-1; maybe TRBD2 (7 bases). The CDR3 contains 15 residues. The V gene lost 1 base and the J gene lost 3 bases, with 10 bases spanning the gap.

This clonotype was detected only once. DNA for the CDR3: TGCAGTGCTAGATCCCGGACGGAGACCTACGAGCAGTACGTC. As protein: CSARSRTETYEQYV. The V gene is TRBV20-1, the J gene TRBJ2-7; no definite D call. In germline, CDR1 is DFQATT, CDR2 SNEGSKA (reference sequence). The germline V and J ends were trimmed by 2 bases and 2 bases, with 13 bases remaining between them. This CDR3 region has 14 residues.

The V gene is TRBV4-2, the J gene TRBJ2-7; 9 nucleotides align to TRBD1. CDR1 LGHNA and CDR2 YNFKEQ come from the germline V gene. V was clipped by 1 base and J by 2 bases; unmatched bases: 3. This CDR3 comprises 15 residues. Here the CDR3 DNA reads TGTGCCAGCAGCCAAGGAAGGACAGGGGCCTACGAGCAGTACTTC. Residues: CASSQGRTGAYEQYF.

The genes are TRBV4-1 and TRBJ2-7; D remains unclear. Trimming stripped 0 bases from V and 7 bases from J, with 16 bases between. Germline CDR1 and CDR2: MGHRA and YSYEKL. The CDR3 covers 15 residues. CDR3: CASSQDSNTAREQYV. CDR3 nucleotide sequence: TGCGCCAGCAGCCAAGATTCGAACACCGCACGAGAGCAGTACGTC.

This clonotype was observed a few times. The chain couples TRBV20-1 to TRBJ2-3; perhaps D is TRBD1 or TRBD2 (5 bases each). There are 13 residues in the CDR3. With 6 bases removed from V and 4 bases from J, the gap between germline ends came to 14 bases. Germline CDR1 is DFQATT and CDR2 is SNEGSKA (reference sequence). CDR3 nucleotide sequence: TGCAGTGCCTACGGGACCACGGCAGATACGCAGTATTTT. Protein: CSAYGTTADTQYF.

This clonotype was seen a few times. The V call is TRBV5-1, the J call TRBJ2-7; no firm D call. CDR3 length equals 16 residues. CDR1 is SGHRS, CDR2 YFSETQ, per germline. V lost 0 bases and J 3 bases, leaving 16 bases between the germline ends. The CDR3 loop reads CASSLGQTSSYYEQYF. The CDR3 coding sequence is TGCGCCAGCAGCTTGGGGCAGACCTCCTCATACTACGAGCAGTACTTC.

This clonotype was detected a few times. The DNA for the CDR3 is TGTGCCAGCTCCCGGGGCAGGGGAAGTTTGGGAACTGAAGCTTTCTTT. Protein product: CASSRGRGSLGTEAFF. The J gene is TRBJ1-1, the V gene TRBV18; a weak D match, TRBD1 (6 bases). This CDR3 contains 16 residues. V was cut by 6 bases and J by 5 bases, with 22 bases left in between. Germline values: CDR1 KGHSH, CDR2 LQKENI.

The gene calls are TRBV6-2 or TRBV6-3 and TRBJ2-7, with a possible D match to TRBD1 (5 bases). CDR1 and CDR2 from the germline V gene are MNHEY and SVGEGT. This CDR3 region has 16 residues. The V end lost 2 bases, the J end lost 3 bases, and 17 bases lay between the germline ends. CDR3 loop: CASSYPLGHRLYEQYV. CDR3 nucleotide sequence: TGTGCCAGCAGTTACCCCCTTGGACACCGCCTCTACGAGCAGTACGTC.

This clonotype was seen a handful of times. The chain is built from TRBV5-1 and TRBJ2-3; D gene unclear. The CDR3 totals 14 residues. Trimming left V 2 bases short and J 3 bases short, with 10 bases between. The germline CDR1 and CDR2 sequences are SGHRS and YFSETQ. CDR3 sequence (DNA): TGCGCCAGCAGCTTTGGGGAAGTGACAGATACGCAGTATTTT. Its protein product is CASSFGEVTDTQYF.

This clonotype came up many times. The chain recombines TRBV5-1 with TRBJ2-7; TRBD1 is a possible D gene (7 bases). Germline values: CDR1 SGHRS, CDR2 YFSETQ. This CDR3 has 14 residues. With 4 bases removed from V and 7 bases from J, the gap between germline ends came to 18 bases. The CDR3 protein is CASSDGTDGREQYF. The DNA of the CDR3 is TGCGCCAGCAGCGACGGGACAGACGGGAGAGAGCAGTACTTC.

This clonotype was detected ten times or more. The chain recombines TRBV3-1 with TRBJ1-1; D remains ambiguous. V was shortened by 1 base and J by 0 bases, with 3 bases between the two germline ends. Germline loops: CDR1 LGHDT, CDR2 YNNKEL (reference sequence). This CDR3 comprises 13 residues. The CDR3 coding sequence is TGTGCCAGCAGCCAAGTGTTGAACACTGAAGCTTTCTTT. Its translation is CASSQVLNTEAFF.

This rearrangement joins TRBV10-3 to TRBJ1-4; D is undetermined. Germline values: CDR1 ENHRY, CDR2 SYGVKD. Trimming removed 3 bases at V and 8 bases at J, with 13 bases between. The CDR3 totals 14 residues. The CDR3 is CAISDSPVGEKLFF. The CDR3 coding sequence is TGTGCCATCAGTGACAGCCCGGTCGGCGAAAAACTGTTTTTT.

This clonotype was counted a few times. This rearrangement joins TRBV9 to TRBJ1-3, with D unresolved. Per the germline V gene, CDR1 is SGDLS and CDR2 is YYNGEE. The CDR3 runs 14 residues. V lost 2 bases and J 1 base, leaving 7 bases between the germline ends. The CDR3: CASSVSRSGNTIYF. CDR3 bases: TGTGCCAGCAGCGTTTCCCGATCTGGAAACACCATATATTTT.